This TCR beta chain is drawn from a study of human T cells and chemical hapten exposure. Notes on the study in general: Higher patch test scores went with higher counts of PT1 expanded TCRs.

This CDR3 is built from 15 residues. V was trimmed by 1 base and J by 5 bases, leaving 14 bases between them. CDR1 SGHVS and CDR2 FNYEAQ come from the germline V gene. In its sample, this clonotype was seen many times. No antigen is known for it. As to time point: patch test 1, 2 weeks after DPC sensitization. The treatment: therapeutic diphenylcyclopropenone sensitization with weekly scalp DPC. Using its own MiXCR run on the RACE reads, TCRdb lists one record per CDR3 protein. The data show roughly 380,000 distinct CDR3 sequences, with approximately 5.1% seen just once and 2% to 2.5% held by the top ten.

This material consisted of whole blood, taken in connection with sensitization to the hapten diphenylcyclopropenone (DPC). The chain combines TRBV7-6 with TRBJ1-2; D not certain. The sequence came from a woman aged 45 to 65 with alopecia areata. Some clones in this sample may be carry-over from other donors' samples. CDR3 nucleotides: TGTGCCAGCAGCTTAGTACGCGGAAGCGGATATGGCTACACCTTC. This translates into CASSLVRGSGYGYTF.